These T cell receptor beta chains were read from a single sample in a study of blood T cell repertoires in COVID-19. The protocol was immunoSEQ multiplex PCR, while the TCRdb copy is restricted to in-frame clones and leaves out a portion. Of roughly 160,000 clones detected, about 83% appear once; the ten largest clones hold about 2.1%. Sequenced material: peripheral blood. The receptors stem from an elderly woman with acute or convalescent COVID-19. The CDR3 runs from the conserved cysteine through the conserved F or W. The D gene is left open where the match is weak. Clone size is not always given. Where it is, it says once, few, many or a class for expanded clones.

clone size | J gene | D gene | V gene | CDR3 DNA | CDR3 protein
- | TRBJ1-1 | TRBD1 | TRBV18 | TGTGCCAGCTCACGCGGGACAGGGACTGAAGCTTTCTTT | CASSRGTGTEAFF
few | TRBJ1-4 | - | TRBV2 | TGTGCCAGCAGTGGTTGGGGGGAAGAACTGTTTTTT | CASSGWGEELFF
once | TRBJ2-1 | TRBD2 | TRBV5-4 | TGTGCCACCTCGACTAGCGGGATCATCGACAATGAGCAGTTCTTC | CATSTSGIIDNEQFF
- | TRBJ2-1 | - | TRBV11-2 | TGTGCCAGCAGCTTAGGGGGGGGGCTAACCCCAATGGATGAGCAGTTCTTC | CASSLGGGLTPMDEQFF
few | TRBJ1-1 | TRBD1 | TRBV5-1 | TGCGCCAGCAGCACCGGGACAGGTCGGTTGGGGAACACTGAAGCTTTCTTT | CASSTGTGRLGNTEAFF
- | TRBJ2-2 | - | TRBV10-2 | TGCGCCAGCAGTTCGACCGGGGAGCTGTTTTTT | CASSSTGELFF
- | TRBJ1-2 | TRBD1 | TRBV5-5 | TGTGCCAGCAGCTGGACAGGTTATAACTATGGCTACACCTTC | CASSWTGYNYGYTF
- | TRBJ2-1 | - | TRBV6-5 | TGTGCCAGCAGTTACTCGAGGGCAAGCAATGAGCAGTTCTTC | CASSYSRASNEQFF
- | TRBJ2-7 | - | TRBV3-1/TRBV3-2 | TGTGCCAGCAGCCCCCCAGGATACGAGCAGTACTTC | CASSPPGYEQYF
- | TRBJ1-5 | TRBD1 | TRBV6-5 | TGTGCCAGCAGTTCGGGACAGGGGGTGACCGGACAGCCCCAGCATTTT | CASSSGQGVTGQPQHF
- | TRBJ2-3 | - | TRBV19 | TGTGCCAGTAGTATTGGTTGGCGGAGTGCCGATACGCAGTATTTT | CASSIGWRSADTQYF
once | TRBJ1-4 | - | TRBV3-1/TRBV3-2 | TGTGCCAGCAGCCTCTCGGCAGGCAATGAAAAACTGTTTTTT | CASSLSAGNEKLFF
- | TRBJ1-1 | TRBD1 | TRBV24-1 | TGTGCCACCAGTGAACGGGGACAGGGGAAAGAGAAGAACACTGAAGCTTTCTTT | CATSERGQGKEKNTEAFF
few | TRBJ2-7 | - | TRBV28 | TGTGCCAGCAGCCCAGGACAGAAACCTACGGAGCAGTACTTC | CASSPGQKPTEQYF
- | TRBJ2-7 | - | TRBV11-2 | TGTGCCAGCAGCTTTTCAGGGGACGAGCAGTACTTC | CASSFSGDEQYF
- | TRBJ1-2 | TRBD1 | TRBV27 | TGTGCCAGCAGTCCCTGGACAGGATCAAGTGGCTACACCTTC | CASSPWTGSSGYTF
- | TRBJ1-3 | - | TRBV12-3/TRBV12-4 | TGTGCCAGCAGTTTCGAGGCGAGCACCATATATTTT | CASSFEASTIYF
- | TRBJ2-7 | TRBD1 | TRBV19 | TGTGCCAGTAGTATTGGGACAGGGCCGGCCTACGAGCAGTACTTC | CASSIGTGPAYEQYF
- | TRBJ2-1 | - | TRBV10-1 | TGCGCCAGCAGTGAAGGGGGACCAATCAATGAGCAGTTCTTC | CASSEGGPINEQFF
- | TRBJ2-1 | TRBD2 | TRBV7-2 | TGTGCCAGCAGCTTAGCTCAGCGGGGGTCCTACAATGAGCAGTTCTTC | CASSLAQRGSYNEQFF
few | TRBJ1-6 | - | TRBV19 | TGTGCCACCGGGGCAGGGAGGAATTCACCCCTCCACTTT | CATGAGRNSPLHF
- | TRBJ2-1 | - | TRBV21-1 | TGTGCCAGCAGCAAAGACGGGGGAGTCCACTACAATGAGCAGTTCTTC | CASSKDGGVHYNEQFF
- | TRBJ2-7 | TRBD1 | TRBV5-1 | TGCGCCAGCAAATTACAGGGGACAGTCACCTACGAGCAGTACTTC | CASKLQGTVTYEQYF
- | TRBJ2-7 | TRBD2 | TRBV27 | TGTGCCAGCAGGAAAGAGCTTACTAGCGTGGGAAACGAGCAGTACTTC | CASRKELTSVGNEQYF
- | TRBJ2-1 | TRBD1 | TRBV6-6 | TGTGCCAGCAGTCCTCGACAGGGTACCTACAATGAGCAGTTCTTC | CASSPRQGTYNEQFF
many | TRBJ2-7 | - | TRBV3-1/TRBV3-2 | TGTGCCAGCAGCCAAGTCGAGGGCGAGCAGTACTTC | CASSQVEGEQYF
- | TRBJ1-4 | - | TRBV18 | TGTGCCAGCTCATCCCGGGACGGAGGGGAAAAACTGTTTTTT | CASSSRDGGEKLFF
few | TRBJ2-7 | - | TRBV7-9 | TGTGCCAGCAGCTCTCAGGGCGACGAGCAGTACTTC | CASSSQGDEQYF
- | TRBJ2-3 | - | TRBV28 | TGTGCCAGCAGCCCCACGGGACTCCCACAGTATTTT | CASSPTGLPQYF
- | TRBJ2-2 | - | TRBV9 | TGTGCCAGCAGCATAACAGGGAACACCGGGGAGCTGTTTTTT | CASSITGNTGELFF
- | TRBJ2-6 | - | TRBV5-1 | TGCGCCAGCAGATTCTCTTCGCCAAACAGCGGGGCCAACGTCCTGACTTTC | CASRFSSPNSGANVLTF
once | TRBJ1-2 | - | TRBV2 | TGTGCCAGCAGTGATTCGACACAGTATGGCTACACCTTC | CASSDSTQYGYTF
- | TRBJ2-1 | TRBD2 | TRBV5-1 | TGCGCCAGCAGCTCGACCGGGACTAGCGGGAGCCATGAGCAGTTCTTC | CASSSTGTSGSHEQFF
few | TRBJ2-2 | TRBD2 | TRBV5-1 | TGCGCCAGCAGCCTACTAGCGGGAGACACCGGGGAGCTGTTTTTT | CASSLLAGDTGELFF
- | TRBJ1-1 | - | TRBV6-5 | TGTGCCAGCAGTTACCAGGGGCCCGAGGGGAAAGCTTTCTTT | CASSYQGPEGKAFF
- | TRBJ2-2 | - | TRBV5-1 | TGCGCCAGCCAACAGGACCCGAACACCGGGGAGCTGTTTTTT | CASQQDPNTGELFF
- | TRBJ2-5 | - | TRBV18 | TGTGCCAGCTCACCATCAGCCAGGTGGGCTCAAGAGACCCAGTACTTC | CASSPSARWAQETQYF
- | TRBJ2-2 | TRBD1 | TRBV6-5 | TGTGCCATCCGTCTAGGGGGCTTGCACACCGGGGAGCTGTTTTTT | CAIRLGGLHTGELFF
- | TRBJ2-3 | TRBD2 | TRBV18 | TGTGCCAGCTCACCACTTTCGGGACTAGCTAACACAGATACGCAGTATTTT | CASSPLSGLANTDTQYF
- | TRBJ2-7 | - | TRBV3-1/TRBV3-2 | TGTGCCAGCAGCCAGGGAGCAGCCTTTTCCTACGAGCAGTACTTC | CASSQGAAFSYEQYF
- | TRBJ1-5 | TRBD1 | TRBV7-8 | TGTGCCAGCAGCTTAGGACAGGGTAGTCATCAGCCCCAGCATTTT | CASSLGQGSHQPQHF
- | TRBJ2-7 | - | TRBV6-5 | TGTGCCAGCAATGGGGCCTCAGGGGCCCACGAGCAGTACTTC | CASNGASGAHEQYF
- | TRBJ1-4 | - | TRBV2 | TGTGCCAGCAGTGGAAGACAGGCAACTAATGAAAAACTGTTTTTT | CASSGRQATNEKLFF
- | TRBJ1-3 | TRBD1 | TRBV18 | TGTGCCAGCTCACCACCTGGGACAGGGGTCTCTGGAAACACCATATATTTT | CASSPPGTGVSGNTIYF
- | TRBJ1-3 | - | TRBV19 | TGTGCCAGTAGCCAAGACAGCACAGGAAACACCATATATTTT | CASSQDSTGNTIYF
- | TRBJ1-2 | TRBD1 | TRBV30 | TGTGCCTGGAGGGGGACAGGGAGACCAGCTAACTATGGCTACACCTTC | CAWRGTGRPANYGYTF
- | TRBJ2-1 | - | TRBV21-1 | TGTGCCAGCAGCAAGCGTAGCTCCTACAATGAGCAGTTCTTC | CASSKRSSYNEQFF
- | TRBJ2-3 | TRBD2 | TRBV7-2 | TGTGCCAGCAGCTTAGTGTCTAGCGGGGGGTCTAGCACAGATACGCAGTATTTT | CASSLVSSGGSSTDTQYF
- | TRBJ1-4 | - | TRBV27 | TGTGCCAGCAGTTTATTGGGAGAAGATGAAAAACTGTTTTTT | CASSLLGEDEKLFF
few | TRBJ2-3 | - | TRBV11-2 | TGTGCCAGCAGCTTAGATCTAGTGGTGAGCACAGATACGCAGTATTTT | CASSLDLVVSTDTQYF
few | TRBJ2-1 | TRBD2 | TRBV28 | TGTGCCAGCATCCTGACTAGCGGATACAATGAGCAGTTCTTC | CASILTSGYNEQFF
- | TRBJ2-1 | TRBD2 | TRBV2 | TGTGCCAGCAGTGAAGAGGTAGCGGGGGGTTTCAATGAGCAGTTCTTC | CASSEEVAGGFNEQFF